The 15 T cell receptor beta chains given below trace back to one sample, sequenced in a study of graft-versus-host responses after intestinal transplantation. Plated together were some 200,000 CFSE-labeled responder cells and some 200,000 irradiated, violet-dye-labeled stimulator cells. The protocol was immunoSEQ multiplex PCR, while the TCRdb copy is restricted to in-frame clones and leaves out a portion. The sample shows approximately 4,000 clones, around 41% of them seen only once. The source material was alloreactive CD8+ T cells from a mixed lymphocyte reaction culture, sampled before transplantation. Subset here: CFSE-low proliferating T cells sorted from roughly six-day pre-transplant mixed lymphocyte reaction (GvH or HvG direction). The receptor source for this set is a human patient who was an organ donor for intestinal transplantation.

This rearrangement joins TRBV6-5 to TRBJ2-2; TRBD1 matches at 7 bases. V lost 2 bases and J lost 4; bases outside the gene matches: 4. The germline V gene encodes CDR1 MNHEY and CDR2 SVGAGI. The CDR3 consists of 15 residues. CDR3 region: CASSYLTGSTGELFF. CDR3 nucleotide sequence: TGTGCCAGCAGTTACCTGACAGGGAGCACCGGGGAGCTGTTTTTT.

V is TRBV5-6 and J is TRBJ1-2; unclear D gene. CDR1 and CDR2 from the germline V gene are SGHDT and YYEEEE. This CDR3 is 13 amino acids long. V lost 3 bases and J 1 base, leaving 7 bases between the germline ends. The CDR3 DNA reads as TGTGCCAGCAGCTCGAGTGTTAACTATGGCTACACCTTC. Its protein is CASSSSVNYGYTF.

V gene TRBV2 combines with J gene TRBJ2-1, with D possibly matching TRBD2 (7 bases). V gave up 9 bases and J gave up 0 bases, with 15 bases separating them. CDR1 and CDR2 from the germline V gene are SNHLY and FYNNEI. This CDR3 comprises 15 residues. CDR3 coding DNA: TGTGCCAGGGGGGGCGGGAGCATCTCCTACAATGAGCAGTTCTTC. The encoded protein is CARGGGSISYNEQFF.

CDR3 sequence reads: CASSAAGLGGYEQYF. CDR3 DNA sequence: TGTGCCAGTAGTGCCGCGGGACTAGGAGGCTACGAGCAGTACTTC. The chain is built from TRBV19 and TRBJ2-7; 8 nucleotides match TRBD2. Germline CDR1 is LNHDA and CDR2 is SQIVND (reference sequence). Losses at the gene ends were 5 bases for V and 3 bases for J; bases not matched to a gene: 9. The CDR3 spans 15 residues.

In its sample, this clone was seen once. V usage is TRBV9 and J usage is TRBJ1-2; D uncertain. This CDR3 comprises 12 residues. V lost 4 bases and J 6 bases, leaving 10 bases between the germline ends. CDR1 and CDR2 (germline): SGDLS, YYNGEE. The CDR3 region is CASSPPGNGYTF. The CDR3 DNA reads TGTGCCAGCAGCCCCCCGGGAAATGGCTACACCTTC.

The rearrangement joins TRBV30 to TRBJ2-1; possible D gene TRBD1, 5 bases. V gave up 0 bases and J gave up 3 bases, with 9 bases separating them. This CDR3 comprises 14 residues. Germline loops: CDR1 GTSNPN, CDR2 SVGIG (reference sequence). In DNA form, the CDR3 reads TGTGCCTGGAGTGTAGGGCAGGGCTACAATGAGCAGTTCTTC. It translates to CAWSVGQGYNEQFF.

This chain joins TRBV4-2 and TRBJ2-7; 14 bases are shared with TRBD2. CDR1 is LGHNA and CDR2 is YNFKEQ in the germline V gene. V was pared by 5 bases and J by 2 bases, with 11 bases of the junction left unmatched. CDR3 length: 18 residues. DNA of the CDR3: TGTGCCAGCAGCTTGGGGTGGTCGGGACTAGCGGGAGCCTACGAGCAGTACTTC. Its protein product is CASSLGWSGLAGAYEQYF.

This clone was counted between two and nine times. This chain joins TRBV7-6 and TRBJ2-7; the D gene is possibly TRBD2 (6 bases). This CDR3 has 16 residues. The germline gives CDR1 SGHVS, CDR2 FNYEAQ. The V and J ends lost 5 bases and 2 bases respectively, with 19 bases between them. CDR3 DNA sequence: TGTGCCAGCAGCCGCGCCTCCGGGACTCCCCCCTACGAGCAGTACTTC. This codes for CASSRASGTPPYEQYF.

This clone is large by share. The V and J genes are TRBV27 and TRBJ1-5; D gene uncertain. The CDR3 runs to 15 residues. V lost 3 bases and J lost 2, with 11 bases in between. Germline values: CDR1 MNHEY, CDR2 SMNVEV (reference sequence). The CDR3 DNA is TGTGCCAGCAGTTTCCACGGAGAGGGCAATCAGCCCCAGCATTTT. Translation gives CASSFHGEGNQPQHF.

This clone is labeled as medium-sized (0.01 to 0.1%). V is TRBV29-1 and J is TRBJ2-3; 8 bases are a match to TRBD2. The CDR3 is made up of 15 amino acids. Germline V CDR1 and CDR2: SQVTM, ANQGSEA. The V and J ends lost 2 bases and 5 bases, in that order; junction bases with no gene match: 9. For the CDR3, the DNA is TGCAGCGTTGAAAGAACGGGAGGGCCGGGAGATACGCAGTATTTT. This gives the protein CSVERTGGPGDTQYF.

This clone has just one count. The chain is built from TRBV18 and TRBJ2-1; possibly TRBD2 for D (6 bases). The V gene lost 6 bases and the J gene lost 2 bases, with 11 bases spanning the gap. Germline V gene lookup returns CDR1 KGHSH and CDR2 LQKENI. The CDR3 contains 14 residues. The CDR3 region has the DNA TGTGCCAGCTCCCGTCGGAGGGCCTACAATGAGCAGTTCTTC. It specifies CASSRRRAYNEQFF. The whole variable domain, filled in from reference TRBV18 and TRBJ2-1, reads NAGVMQNPRHLVRRRGQEARLRCSPMKGHSHVYWYRQLPEEGLKFMVYLQKENIIDESGMPKERFSAEFPKEGPSILRIQQVVRGDSAAYFCASSRRRAYNEQFFGPGTRLTVL.

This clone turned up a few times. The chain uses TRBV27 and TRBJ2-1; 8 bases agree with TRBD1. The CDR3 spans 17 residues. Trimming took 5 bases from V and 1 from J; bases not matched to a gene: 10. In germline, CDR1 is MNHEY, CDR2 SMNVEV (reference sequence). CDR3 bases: TGTGCCAGCAGTATCGGGACAGGCCGAGAGTCCTACAATGAGCAGTTCTTC. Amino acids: CASSIGTGRESYNEQFF.

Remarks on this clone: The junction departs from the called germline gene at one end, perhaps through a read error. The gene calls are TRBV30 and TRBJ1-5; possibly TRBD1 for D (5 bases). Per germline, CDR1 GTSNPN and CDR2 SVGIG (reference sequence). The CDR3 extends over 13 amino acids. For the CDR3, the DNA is TGTGTCTGGCAAGACAGTTACCATCAGTCCCAGCATTTT. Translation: CVWQDSYHQSQHF. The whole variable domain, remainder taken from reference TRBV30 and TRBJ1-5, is SQTIHQWPATLVQPVGSPLSLECTVEGTSNPNLYWYRQAAGRGLQLLFYSVGIGQISSEVPQNLSASRPQDRQFILSSKKLLLSDSGFYLCVWQDSYHQSQHFGDGTRLSIL.

CDR3 DNA: TGTGCCAGCACAGAGGGGGCCTGGGACTCACCCCTCCACTTT. Protein product: CASTEGAWDSPLHF. The chain employs TRBV27 and TRBJ1-6, with 7 nucleotides matching TRBD1. The V gene end was trimmed by 7 bases and the J gene end by 10 bases; junction bases not matched to a gene: 10. This CDR3 spans 14 amino acids. Germline CDR1 is MNHEY and CDR2 is SMNVEV (reference sequence).

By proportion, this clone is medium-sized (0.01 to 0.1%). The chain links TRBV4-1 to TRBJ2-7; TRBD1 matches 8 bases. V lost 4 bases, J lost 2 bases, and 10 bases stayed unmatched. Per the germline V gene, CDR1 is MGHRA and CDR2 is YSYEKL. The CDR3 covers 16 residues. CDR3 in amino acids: CASSPLGLGQAYEQYF. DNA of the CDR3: TGCGCCAGCAGCCCCCTGGGCCTGGGACAGGCCTACGAGCAGTACTTC.